A single sample gave rise to the 20 T cell receptor beta chains below, sequenced in a study of T cell repertoires in cytomegalovirus infection. MiXCR was run by TCRdb on the reads, yielding one entry per CDR3 protein. The data contain roughly 280,000 distinct CDR3 sequences, roughly 13% of them singletons. The source material was PBMCs. These receptors were collected from a human donor in good health (CMV status not recorded). Some clones in this sample may be carry-over from other donors' samples.

This clonotype was counted ten times or more. The chain has TRBV7-2 and TRBJ2-2, with TRBD2 matching 11 bases. This CDR3 contains 18 residues. J lost 5 bases, V lost 3 bases, and 11 bases had no gene match. Per the germline V gene, CDR1 is SGHTA and CDR2 is FQGNSA. This chain's CDR3 is CASSFPRTSGPRTGELFF. CDR3 in DNA: TGTGCCAGCAGCTTTCCCAGGACTAGCGGGCCACGGACCGGGGAGCTGTTTTTT.

This clonotype was picked up many times. The V and J genes are TRBV10-3 and TRBJ2-2; D not certain. CDR1 is ENHRY and CDR2 is SYGVKD in the germline V gene. The CDR3 runs to 16 residues. Trimming cost V 2 bases and J 3 bases, with 13 bases left between them. The CDR3 sequence: CAISENKGRYTGELFF. CDR3 nucleotides: TGTGCCATCAGTGAGAATAAGGGCCGGTACACCGGGGAGCTGTTTTTT.

At least ten counts were recorded for this clonotype. The J gene is TRBJ1-5, the V gene TRBV28, with D hard to call. Germline V CDR1 and CDR2: MDHEN, SYDVKM. Trimming took 4 bases from V and 8 from J, leaving 12 bases between them. This CDR3 has 13 amino acids. CDR3 amino acids: CASSYPGKEPQHF. The CDR3 DNA sequence: TGTGCCAGCAGTTATCCCGGGAAAGAGCCCCAGCATTTT.

This clonotype was seen at least ten times. V is TRBV12-3 or TRBV12-4 and J is TRBJ2-7, with D possibly being TRBD1 (5 bases). Trimming shortened V by 7 bases and J by 4 bases, and 8 bases separated the two germline ends. The CDR3 spans 11 residues. CDR3 sequence (DNA): TGTGCCAGCACTCCAGGGTACGAGCAGTACTTC. It specifies CASTPGYEQYF.

In this sample, this clonotype turned up a few times. CDR3 amino acids: CASSLAGTSPSIGQFF. The CDR3 bases are TGTGCCAGCAGTTTGGCAGGGACTAGCCCGTCCATTGGACAGTTCTTC. The chain has TRBV27 and TRBJ2-1, with 9 nucleotides matching TRBD2. V trimming: 3 bases; J trimming: 13 bases; junction bases outside the gene matches: 16. CDR1 is MNHEY, CDR2 SMNVEV, per germline (reference sequence). The CDR3 contains 16 residues.

V usage is TRBV7-4 and J usage is TRBJ2-1; D may be TRBD2 (6 bases). The CDR3 totals 11 residues. The germline V gene encodes CDR1 SGHVT and CDR2 SQSDAQ. Here the CDR3 reads CARGGNNEQFF. The CDR3 DNA is TGTGCAAGGGGCGGGAACAATGAGCAGTTCTTC.

The chain is built from TRBV6-2 or TRBV6-3 and TRBJ2-1; the match to TRBD2 covers 15 bases. After removal of 7 bases from V and 7 bases from J, the junction contained 5 bases not matched to a gene. The CDR3 contains 15 residues. From germline, CDR1 is MNHEY and CDR2 SVGEGT. The CDR3 DNA reads TGTGCCAGCAATTTGGGACTAGCGGGAGGAAATGAGCAGTTCTTC. Its protein product is CASNLGLAGGNEQFF.

This clonotype has ten or more counts. The chain is built from TRBV7-2 and TRBJ1-5; D unresolved. Between the trimmed V and J ends, which lost 6 bases and 4 bases, there was a span of 16 bases. The length of the CDR3 is 15 residues. Germline loops: CDR1 SGHTA, CDR2 FQGNSA. The CDR3 DNA follows: TGTGCCAGCAGTGAAAGCCCTCTTCGGAATCAGCCCCAGCATTTT. This gives the protein CASSESPLRNQPQHF.

This clonotype was found many times. V usage is TRBV25-1 and J usage is TRBJ1-5, with D possibly TRBD1 on 5 matching bases. Germline V CDR1 and CDR2: MGHDK, SYGVNS. The CDR3 contains 13 residues. Trimming stripped 3 bases from V and 16 bases from J, with 19 bases between. In DNA, the CDR3 is TGTGCCAGCAGTGAGGCTGACAGCAGTTATCCCCATTTT. Residues: CASSEADSSYPHF.

This clonotype came up a few times. CDR3 nucleotide sequence: TGCAGTGCTGAGGACAGGGGAGTACATGGCTACACCTTC. Its protein is CSAEDRGVHGYTF. The V call is TRBV20-1, the J call TRBJ1-2, with 9 bases lining up with TRBD1. V lost 5 bases, J lost 6 bases, and 7 bases stayed unmatched. This CDR3 is 13 amino acids long. Looked up from germline, CDR1 is DFQATT and CDR2 is SNEGSKA (reference sequence).

The rearrangement links TRBV6-5 to TRBJ1-4, with D perhaps matching TRBD1 (5 bases). Deletions cut 4 bases from V and 7 bases from J, with 16 bases between. The CDR3 loop spans 15 amino acids. Germline V gene data show CDR1 as MNHEY and CDR2 as SVGAGI. CDR3 residues: CASSSGGREREKLFF. CDR3 in DNA: TGTGCCAGCAGTTCGGGAGGCAGGGAGCGTGAAAAACTGTTTTTT.

A word on this clonotype: Since a much larger clone is just one base distant, this may be a read error. The CDR3 does not close with the conserved phenylalanine or tryptophan, likely indicating a read error. The V gene is TRBV10-2, the J gene TRBJ2-7; D perhaps matches TRBD1 (6 bases). CDR3 size: 13 residues. V was clipped by 7 bases and J by 3 bases, with 13 bases between them. CDR1 is WSHSY and CDR2 is SAAADI in the germline V gene. This chain's CDR3 is CASNPGHFYEQYL. DNA of the CDR3: TGCGCCAGCAACCCGGGACACTTCTACGAGCAGTACTTA.

Ten or more counts support this clonotype. The chain couples TRBV4-1 to TRBJ2-3; a possible D gene is TRBD2 (6 bases). V lost 9 bases to trimming and J lost 6 bases, with 25 bases between them. The CDR3 length is 16 residues. CDR1 and CDR2 from the germline V gene are MGHRA and YSYEKL. This CDR3 reads CASTRVEGGGTDTQYF. The CDR3 coding sequence is TGCGCCAGTACAAGGGTGGAGGGTGGCGGGACCGATACGCAGTATTTT.

This sequence joins TRBV4-1 and TRBJ1-2; TRBD1 matches 9 bases. Germline CDR1 MGHRA, CDR2 YSYEKL. The trim removed 3 bases at V and 0 bases at J, leaving 8 bases unmatched. The CDR3 has 17 residues. CDR3 loop: CASSQPGQGLANYGYTF. CDR3 DNA sequence: TGCGCCAGCAGCCAGCCGGGACAGGGTTTGGCTAACTATGGCTACACCTTC.

This clonotype was recorded at least ten times. The CDR3 DNA reads as TGTGCCAGCAGCGACGAGGACAGAACCAATATACAAGAGACCCAGTACTTC. It translates to CASSDEDRTNIQETQYF. The chain couples TRBV7-2 to TRBJ2-5; tentative D call: TRBD1 (6 bases). CDR3 length: 17 residues. Germline V gives CDR1 SGHTA, CDR2 FQGNSA. V was pared by 5 bases and J by 2 bases, with 21 bases between.

This clonotype was seen repeatedly, ten times or more. CDR3 protein: CASRLFFSGSTEAFF. The CDR3 DNA follows: TGTGCCAGCAGATTGTTCTTTTCCGGAAGCACTGAAGCTTTCTTT. The V and J genes are TRBV6-5 and TRBJ1-1; D not certain. The length of the CDR3 is 15 residues. Germline assignment: CDR1 MNHEY and CDR2 SVGAGI. V lost 6 bases and J 4 bases, leaving 18 bases between the germline ends.

The sample holds a few counts of this clonotype. V and J are TRBV20-1 and TRBJ2-3; TRBD2 might be the D (5 bases). V lost 0 bases to trimming and J lost 1 base, with 14 bases between them. The CDR3 extends over 16 amino acids. Germline values: CDR1 DFQATT, CDR2 SNEGSKA (reference sequence). For the CDR3, the DNA is TGCAGTGCTAGAGACCGCCAGCGGAGCCGCACAGATACGCAGTATTTT. Amino acids: CSARDRQRSRTDTQYF.

This clonotype was seen many times. The chain carries TRBV20-1 and TRBJ2-1; D call uncertain. The CDR3 runs to 14 residues. Germline CDR1 and CDR2: DFQATT and SNEGSKA (reference sequence). V was shortened by 3 bases and J by 3 bases, with 12 bases between the two germline ends. CDR3 nucleotide sequence: TGCAGTGCTAGGTCGTGGAGAGACTACAATGAGCAGTTCTTC. Translated, it gives CSARSWRDYNEQFF.

At least ten counts were recorded for this clonotype. The gene calls are TRBV5-1 and TRBJ1-1, with D tentatively TRBD1 (5 bases). This CDR3 is 12 amino acids long. Trimming left V 1 base short and J 6 bases short, with 7 bases between. Germline assignment: CDR1 SGHRS and CDR2 YFSETQ. CDR3 nucleotides: TGCGCCAGCAGCTTGACGGGGGCTGAAGCTTTCTTT. This gives the protein CASSLTGAEAFF.

The sample holds a few counts of this clonotype. The genes are TRBV6-2 or TRBV6-3 and TRBJ2-5; D is unresolved. CDR3 size: 13 residues. The V end lost 6 bases, the J end lost 2 bases, and 10 bases lay between the germline ends. Germline-derived CDR1 and CDR2 are MNHEY and SVGEGT. This chain's CDR3 is CASSAYSQETQYF. CDR3 bases: TGTGCCAGCAGCGCCTACAGTCAAGAGACCCAGTACTTC.